A single sample gave rise to the 10 T cell receptor beta chains below, sequenced in a study of T cells after posttransplantation cyclophosphamide. Control samples came 1 year after myeloablative marrow transplants with methotrexate plus calcineurin inhibitor. Clones were read by immunoSEQ multiplex PCR, and TCRdb kept only the in-frame ones, dropping some. The sample records roughly 14,000 clones, around nine tenths being singletons. The sample in question was PBMCs, obtained after an allogeneic stem cell transplant with a calcineurin inhibitor and methotrexate. These receptors were taken from a male patient aged 45-59 years who received an allogeneic stem cell transplant from an unrelated donor, was CMV-positive, and had chronic GVHD only. Some of the T cells may derive from the graft donor.

V is TRBV4-1 and J is TRBJ2-3, with 9 bases aligning to TRBD1. CDR1 is MGHRA and CDR2 is YSYEKL in the germline V gene. Unmatched junction bases numbered 11, after V lost 4 bases and J lost 6 bases. This CDR3 is 16 amino acids long. The CDR3 nucleotides are TGCGCCAGCAGCCTGACAGGGGGAACTCCCGGGGATACGCAGTATTTT. Amino acids: CASSLTGGTPGDTQYF.

The V gene is TRBV6-1, the J gene TRBJ2-1, with 8 bases fitting TRBD2. The CDR3 sequence is 15 residues long. Germline V gene data show CDR1 as MNHNS and CDR2 as SASEGT. Germline trimming cut 4 bases from V and 5 bases from J; bases unmatched to any gene: 7. CDR3 protein: CASSGRGGLNNEQFF. The CDR3 DNA reads as TGTGCCAGCAGTGGCCGGGGGGGCCTGAACAATGAGCAGTTCTTC.

In its sample, this clone was seen a few times. CDR3 nucleotides: TGTGCCAGCAGCTACCCGCGACAGGGGGCGACGGGTAGCACAGATACGCAGTATTTT. Residues: CASSYPRQGATGSTDTQYF. The rearrangement uses TRBV7-9 and TRBJ2-3, with 10 bases lining up with TRBD1. J lost 0 bases, V lost 4 bases, and 13 bases had no gene match. There are 19 residues in the CDR3. Germline V lookup: CDR1 SEHNR, CDR2 FQNEAQ (reference sequence).

The chain combines TRBV6-5 with TRBJ1-1; D ambiguous. The CDR3 contains 14 residues. CDR1 is MNHEY and CDR2 is SVGAGI in the germline V gene. V lost 5 bases and J 6 bases, leaving 16 bases between the germline ends. This CDR3 is CASSTGGPLPEAFF. The CDR3 DNA sequence: TGTGCCAGCAGTACCGGCGGGCCCCTTCCTGAAGCTTTCTTT.

This chain connects TRBV13 to TRBJ2-1; D gene uncertain. The CDR3 totals 12 residues. Trimming removed 1 base at V and 5 bases at J, with 3 bases between. Germline V CDR1 and CDR2: PRHDT, FYEKMQ (reference sequence). The CDR3 spells CASSLADNEQFF. The CDR3 DNA is TGTGCCAGCAGCTTAGCGGACAATGAGCAGTTCTTC.

This clone appeared once. The chain has TRBV11-1 and TRBJ1-1, with 9 positions matching TRBD1. This CDR3 comprises 15 residues. Germline values: CDR1 SGHAT, CDR2 FQDESV (reference sequence). Unmatched junction bases numbered 5, after V lost 4 bases and J lost 2 bases. The CDR3 protein is CASSSGQGKNTEAFF. CDR3 coding DNA: TGTGCCAGCAGCTCGGGACAGGGAAAAAACACTGAAGCTTTCTTT.

The chain is built from TRBV5-4 and TRBJ2-1, with 8 bases aligning to TRBD2. The CDR3 has 15 residues. Germline lookup yields CDR1 SGHNT and CDR2 YYREEE (reference sequence). V shed 5 bases, J shed 4 bases, and the junction held 8 bases outside the gene matches. CDR3: CASSHQRELYNEQFF. The CDR3 DNA sequence: TGTGCCAGCAGTCACCAGCGGGAGTTATACAATGAGCAGTTCTTC.

The gene calls are TRBV5-1 and TRBJ2-3; D perhaps matches TRBD2 (5 bases). The ends were cut back, 2 bases at V and 0 bases at J, with 7 bases in the middle. The germline V gene has CDR1 SGHRS and CDR2 YFSETQ. This CDR3 is built from 14 residues. CDR3 nucleotides: TGCGCCAGCAGCTTAACGGGGAGCACAGATACGCAGTATTTT. Its translation: CASSLTGSTDTQYF.

This sequence joins TRBV5-1 and TRBJ2-3, with D perhaps TRBD2 (5 bases). The CDR3 has 13 amino acids. V gave up 0 bases and J gave up 9 bases, with 11 bases separating them. Looked up from germline, CDR1 is SGHRS and CDR2 is YFSETQ. The CDR3, as DNA: TGCGCCAGCAGCTTGGTCTTAGGAGGAACGCAGTATTTT. Residues: CASSLVLGGTQYF. The full variable domain, completed using reference TRBV5-1 and TRBJ2-3, is KAGVTQTPRYLIKTRGQQVTLSCSPISGHRSVSWYQQTPGQGLQFLFEYFSETQRNKGNFPGRFSGRQFSNSRSEMNVSTLELGDSALYLCASSLVLGGTQYFGPGTRLTVL.

This rearrangement joins TRBV2 to TRBJ1-2; TRBD1 matches at 10 bases. In germline, CDR1 is SNHLY, CDR2 FYNNEI. The junction had 9 bases not matched to a gene; V was cut back by 6 bases and J by 8 bases. The CDR3 has 14 amino acids. The CDR3 sequence is CASSQRQGASGYTF. For the CDR3, the DNA is TGTGCCAGCAGCCAGCGACAGGGGGCTTCGGGCTACACCTTC.